Listed below are T cell receptor beta chains from one sample, sequenced in a study of blood T cell repertoires in COVID-19. Clones were read by immunoSEQ multiplex PCR, and TCRdb kept only the in-frame ones, dropping some. The sample holds about 69,000 clones, 84% seen once. Input material: peripheral blood. All receptors come from a man aged 45-65 years with COVID-19, enrolled during active disease. CDR3s include the opening cysteine and the closing phenylalanine or tryptophan. The D gene is left open where the match is weak. Expanded clones get a size class; other rows say once, few or many, or leave the size out.

>TRBV3-1/TRBV3-2|-|-|TRBJ2-7|16
TGTGCCAGTGGACGGGAGAGAGGGATCCTCGACTACGAGCAGTACTTC
CASGRERGILDYEQYF
>TRBV12-3/TRBV12-4|-|-|TRBJ1-2|12
TGTGCCAGCAGTCCCAACCAGGATGGCTACACCTTC
CASSPNQDGYTF
>TRBV7-9|-|once|TRBJ1-2|14
TGTGCCAGCAGCTTAGGGTCAGGATCGTATGGCTACACCTTC
CASSLGSGSYGYTF
>TRBV10-1|-|-|TRBJ1-5|15
TGCGCCAGGTTAAACGGGCCGGGAATCGATCAGCCCCAGCATTTT
CARLNGPGIDQPQHF
>TRBV2|-|-|TRBJ1-2|14
TGTGCCAGCAGTGTCCCCGAGGCTAACTATGGCTACACCTTC
CASSVPEANYGYTF
>TRBV6-1|TRBD1|once|TRBJ1-3|16
TGTGCCAGCAGAGAAGGACAGGGGGCTTCGGGAAACACCATATATTTT
CASREGQGASGNTIYF
>TRBV9|TRBD1|-|TRBJ2-7|17
TGTGCCAGCAGCGTAGGGAAGGGCCAGGGGGCGGTGAACGAGCAGTACTTC
CASSVGKGQGAVNEQYF
>TRBV7-9|-|few|TRBJ1-1|15
TGTGCCAGCAGCTTAGCTCGTCAGCGAGTCACTGAAGCTTTCTTT
CASSLARQRVTEAFF
>TRBV5-1|-|-|TRBJ1-5|14
TGCGCCAGCAGCCGAGACGGAGACAATCAGCCCCAGCATTTT
CASSRDGDNQPQHF
>TRBV5-1|TRBD2|-|TRBJ2-1|17
TGCGCCAGCAGCTTGGGGCTAGCGGGAAGCTCCTACAATGAGCAGTTCTTC
CASSLGLAGSSYNEQFF
>TRBV11-1|-|-|TRBJ2-1|16
TGTGCCAGCAGCTCTAAAGAGGTAGCGTCCTACAATGAGCAGTTCTTC
CASSSKEVASYNEQFF
>TRBV7-9|-|-|TRBJ1-4|13
TGTGCCAGCAGCCCACTATGGGTTGAAAAACTGTTTTTT
CASSPLWVEKLFF
>TRBV5-4|-|-|TRBJ2-5|13
TGTGCCAGCAGCTTCTGGGGCTTGGAGACCCAGTACTTC
CASSFWGLETQYF
>TRBV4-1|TRBD2|-|TRBJ2-3|15
TGCGCCAGCAGCCTAACCGGGACTAGCCCCGATACGCAGTATTTT
CASSLTGTSPDTQYF
>TRBV7-6|TRBD1|-|TRBJ2-1|13
TGTGCCAGCAGCACCGACAGGGGCGATGAGCAGTTCTTC
CASSTDRGDEQFF
>TRBV7-3|TRBD1|-|TRBJ2-1|12
TGTGCCAGCAGCCCAGGGACAGCAGAACAGTTCTTC
CASSPGTAEQFF
>TRBV14|TRBD1|-|TRBJ1-2|13
TGTGCCAGCAGGCACAGGGGGGACTATGGCTACACCTTC
CASRHRGDYGYTF
>TRBV6-2/TRBV6-3|TRBD2|once|TRBJ2-7|15
TGTGCCAGCAGTAGGACTAGCGGGGGAGGCTACGAGCAGTACTTC
CASSRTSGGGYEQYF
>TRBV18|-|-|TRBJ1-3|16
TGTGCCAGCTCACCACCGGGCAGTAGCTCTGGAAACACCATATATTTT
CASSPPGSSSGNTIYF
>TRBV18|-|-|TRBJ2-1|12
TGTGCCAGCTCACCTGAACAAATTGAGCAGTTCTTC
CASSPEQIEQFF
>TRBV3-1/TRBV3-2|-|-|TRBJ1-1|13
TGTGCCAGCAGTCACCGACAGGTTGGTGAAGCTTTCTTT
CASSHRQVGEAFF
>TRBV30|TRBD1|-|TRBJ1-1|12
TGTGCCTGGGGACAGGGGAGGACTGAAGCTTTCTTT
CAWGQGRTEAFF
>TRBV7-9|-|-|TRBJ1-1|14
TGTGCCAGCAGCTTATCAGGGGTTTACGGTGAAGCTTTCTTT
CASSLSGVYGEAFF
>TRBV4-1|TRBD2|-|TRBJ2-5|17
TGCGCCAGCAGCCTCTCGAACAGCGGGGGGTTCCAAGAGACCCAGTACTTC
CASSLSNSGGFQETQYF
>TRBV9|-|-|TRBJ2-5|13
TGTGCCAGCAGCGTAGCTAGCCAGGAGACCCAGTACTTC
CASSVASQETQYF
>TRBV7-9|TRBD1|-|TRBJ2-3|14
TGTGCCATCCCGGGACAGGGACCCACAGATACGCAGTATTTT
CAIPGQGPTDTQYF
>TRBV7-2|-|-|TRBJ2-5|15
TGTGCCAGCAGCTTAAGGGCGGGGGCAGGGGAGACCCAGTACTTC
CASSLRAGAGETQYF
>TRBV11-2|-|-|TRBJ2-7|15
TGTGCCAGCAGCTTAGATTTAATACAGGGCCACGAGCAGTACTTC
CASSLDLIQGHEQYF
>TRBV24-1|TRBD2|-|TRBJ2-2|16
TGTGCCACCAGTGATTCGGAGCGGGGGGGCACCGGGGAGCTGTTTTTT
CATSDSERGGTGELFF
>TRBV11-1|TRBD1|-|TRBJ2-7|14
TGTGCCAGCAGCTCCCGGCAGGGGGCCTACGAGCAGTACTTC
CASSSRQGAYEQYF
>TRBV18|-|-|TRBJ2-3|15
TGTGCCAGCTCGCCGCATAAGGGGAATAGAAATACGCAGTATTTT
CASSPHKGNRNTQYF
>TRBV27|-|-|TRBJ2-5|13
TGTGCCAGCAGTCCTTTCTCGGGGGAGACCCAGTACTTC
CASSPFSGETQYF
>TRBV29-1|TRBD1|once|TRBJ1-2|16
TGCAGCGCCTACGTTCCGGGACAGGGGTCCGCCTATGGCTACACCTTC
CSAYVPGQGSAYGYTF
>TRBV7-8|TRBD1|-|TRBJ2-7|14
TGTGCCAGCAGCTGGCAGACAGGGTCCTACGAGCAGTACTTC
CASSWQTGSYEQYF
>TRBV3-1/TRBV3-2|TRBD2|-|TRBJ2-3|14
TGTGCCAGCAGCCCTAGCGGGGGGACAGATACGCAGTATTTT
CASSPSGGTDTQYF
>TRBV7-2|TRBD2|-|TRBJ2-5|16
TGTGCCAGCAGATATAGGGTGGCGGGGGGGCCAGAGACCCAGTACTTC
CASRYRVAGGPETQYF
>TRBV3-1/TRBV3-2|-|-|TRBJ1-6|16
TGTGCCAGCAGCCAAGGACCACCGAGCTCCAATTCGGGCCTCCACTTT
CASSQGPPSSNSGLHF
>TRBV5-1|-|-|TRBJ1-1|14
TGCGCCAGCAGCCCTGGGACGGGGGGTACTGAAGCTTTCTTT
CASSPGTGGTEAFF
>TRBV4-2|-|-|TRBJ1-6|16
TGTGCCAGCAGCCAAGATCTGGGGCAGGGACTGTTCCCCCTCCACTTT
CASSQDLGQGLFPLHF
>TRBV19|TRBD1|-|TRBJ1-6|14
TGTGCCAGTAGTCGACAGGGGCGGAATTCACCCCTCCACTTT
CASSRQGRNSPLHF
>TRBV5-1|TRBD1|-|TRBJ2-7|15
TGCGCCAGCAGGGAAGGGGACAGCGTATCCTACGAGCAGTACTTC
CASREGDSVSYEQYF
>TRBV7-9|TRBD1|-|TRBJ1-5|15
TGTGCCAGCAGCCCGGGACAGGGGGGCAATCAGCCCCAGCATTTT
CASSPGQGGNQPQHF
>TRBV6-6|-|-|TRBJ1-6|15
TGTGCCAGCGAAAGGGGCGGCTCCTATAATTCACCCCTCCACTTT
CASERGGSYNSPLHF
>TRBV5-1|TRBD2|-|TRBJ2-5|17
TGCGCCAGCAGCTTGGCCGGTAGCGGGGGGCAAAAAGAGACCCAGTACTTC
CASSLAGSGGQKETQYF
>TRBV10-3|-|-|TRBJ2-7|13
TGTGCCATCAGAGGGGTATCAACCTACGAGCAGTACTTC
CAIRGVSTYEQYF
>TRBV9|-|-|TRBJ2-1|15
TGTGCCAGCAGCGTAGGTCCACGAGGGATCGATGAGCAGTTCTTC
CASSVGPRGIDEQFF
>TRBV30|-|-|TRBJ2-1|12
TGTGCCTGGAGTGTACTGAGTACTGAGCAGTTCTTC
CAWSVLSTEQFF
>TRBV19|TRBD1|-|TRBJ2-2|14
TGTGCCAGTAGAGGGACAGGGGACCCCGGGGAGCTGTTTTTT
CASRGTGDPGELFF
>TRBV19|-|-|TRBJ2-4|15
TGTGCCGTTGATGGGGGGGCTTTAGCCAAAAACATTCAGTACTTC
CAVDGGALAKNIQYF
>TRBV9|-|-|TRBJ1-1|14
TGTGCCAGCAGCGTGCTCGGGTCGAGCACTGAAGCTTTCTTT
CASSVLGSSTEAFF
>TRBV7-2|TRBD1|few|TRBJ1-5|15
TGTGCCAGCAGCTCGACAGGGGCGAGGGGCCAGCCCCAGCATTTT
CASSSTGARGQPQHF
>TRBV7-6|-|once|TRBJ2-7|16
TGTGCCAGCAGCTTGGCGGCCCTCTCCGGCGGCTACGAGCAGTACTTC
CASSLAALSGGYEQYF
>TRBV7-9|TRBD1|-|TRBJ1-4|14
TGTGCCAGCAGCTTAAGACAGGGGGAAGAAAAACTGTTTTTT
CASSLRQGEEKLFF
>TRBV9|-|-|TRBJ1-4|14
TGTGCCAGTCCCGACACTGCAGCTAATGAAAAACTGTTTTTT
CASPDTAANEKLFF